The clone carrying this T cell receptor beta chain was recorded at least ten times. Its antigen is undetermined. From the RACE reads, TCRdb called clonotypes with MiXCR, one entry per CDR3 protein. This sample yields 350,000 or so distinct CDR3 sequences, of which 6% to 8.5% are seen a single time; 7% to 10% belongs to the top ten. This entry comes from a study of human T cells and chemical hapten exposure. Looking at the study overall: Patients were given diphenylcyclopropenone on the scalp weekly across the roughly 25-week study. Notes on the study in general: Donor immune responses may differ from healthy people's, since all donors had alopecia.

The time point denotes: patch test 1, 2 weeks after DPC sensitization. Described treatment: therapeutic diphenylcyclopropenone sensitization with weekly scalp DPC. Blood sampling preceded each patch test application. The germline V gene encodes CDR1 MNHEY and CDR2 SMNVEV (reference sequence). J was trimmed by 9 bases and V by 0 bases; bases with no gene match: 5. This CDR3 region has 16 residues. Here the sequenced sample was whole blood, taken in connection with sensitization to the hapten diphenylcyclopropenone (DPC). The J gene is TRBJ2-3, the V gene TRBV27, with 14 nucleotides matching TRBD2. This clonotype was sampled from a woman younger than 30 with alopecia areata. Some clones in this sample may be carry-over from other donors' samples. In nucleotides, the CDR3 is TGTGCCAGCAGTTTATCGCGGACTAGCGGGGGGAGGACGCAGTATTTT. Protein: CASSLSRTSGGRTQYF.